The source of this TCR beta chain is a study of beta chain features in type 1 diabetes. Whole-study context: Sorted cells, around 100 million in number, were examined across all samples.

Researchers reported sorting CD4+ naive, central memory, regulatory and stem cell-like memory cells via CD45RO/CCR7/CD25/CD127/CD95/CD27. This clone has a handful of counts. The entirety of the isolated RNA underwent reverse transcription, so expressed TCRB transcripts were sequenced. Sequenced by immunoSEQ multiplex PCR; TCRdb stores in-frame clones only, minus some. Altogether about 220,000 clones are present, roughly 10% being singletons, with the ten largest covering 1% to 1.5%. The TCR comes from a man between 18 and 29 years old in good health. The material sequenced was central memory CD4+ T cells from blood.

The CDR3 bases are TGTGCTAGTGCCGGGACAGGGGACCGAAACAATGAGCAGTTCTTC. Amino acids: CASAGTGDRNNEQFF. J is TRBJ2-1 and V is TRBV12-5; 10 bases map to TRBD1. Germline-derived CDR1 and CDR2 are LGHNT and FRNRAP. The CDR3 runs to 15 residues. V trimming: 7 bases; J trimming: 5 bases; junction bases outside the gene matches: 8.